This TCR beta chain was obtained from a study of T cell responses to AZD1222 COVID-19 vaccine. Whole-study results and caveats: CD4 TCRs linked to vaccination spanned spike, dominating at 160-218 and 743-854.

The length of the CDR3 is 15 residues. Trimming removed 1 base from V and 5 bases from J, with 9 bases in between. The germline V gene encodes CDR1 MGHDK and CDR2 SYGVNS. Libraries were prepared by immunoSEQ multiplex PCR; TCRdb keeps only in-frame clonotypes and omits some of them. The data contain roughly 150,000 clones, 85% to 95% of them seen just once; the ten biggest clones take up over 7.5%. As concerns this clone: As yet, its antigen is unknown.

The sequences come from peripheral blood, collected on day 0 of AZD1222 vaccination. This TCR was sampled from an adult in good health. V and J are TRBV25-1 and TRBJ1-6; unclear D gene. The CDR3 reads CASSESGVNNSPLHF. The CDR3 nucleotides are TGTGCCAGCAGTGAATCCGGGGTTAATAATTCACCCCTCCACTTT.